Reported below is one T cell receptor beta chain. Its antigen is not identified. The data originate from a study of monozygotic twins with inflammatory bowel disease. The V gene's germline CDR1 is SGDLS and CDR2 YYNGEE. This CDR3 has 11 residues. Findings of the study overall: The data offered no way to tell different T cell subtypes apart.

After re-calling the 5' RACE reads, TCRdb lists one entry per CDR3 protein, DNA absent. The listing contains over 110,000 distinct CDR3 sequences. The V call is TRBV9, the J call TRBJ2-7. This TCR was recovered from a human donor with ulcerative colitis or Crohn's disease, or a healthy co-twin of an affected twin (not recorded which). Sequenced: blood. Here the CDR3 reads CASSGWDEQYF.